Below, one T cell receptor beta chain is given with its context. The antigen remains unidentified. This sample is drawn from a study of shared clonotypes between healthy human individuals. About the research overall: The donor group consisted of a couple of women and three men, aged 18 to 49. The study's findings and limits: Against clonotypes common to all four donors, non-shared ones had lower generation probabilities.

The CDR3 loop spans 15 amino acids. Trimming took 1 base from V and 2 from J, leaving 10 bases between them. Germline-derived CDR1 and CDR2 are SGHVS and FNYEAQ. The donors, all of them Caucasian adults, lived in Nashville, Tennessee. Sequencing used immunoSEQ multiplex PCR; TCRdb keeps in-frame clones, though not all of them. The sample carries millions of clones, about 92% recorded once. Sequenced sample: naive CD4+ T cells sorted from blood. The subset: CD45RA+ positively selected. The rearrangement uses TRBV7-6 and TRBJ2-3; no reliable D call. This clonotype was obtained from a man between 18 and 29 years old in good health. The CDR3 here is CASSLVPGNTDTQYF. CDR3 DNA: TGTGCCAGCAGCTTAGTCCCTGGAAACACAGATACGCAGTATTTT.